These T cell receptor beta chains were read from a single sample in a study of OX40 agonist ivuxolimab in advanced cancers. The method was immunoSEQ multiplex PCR; TCRdb's version includes in-frame clones alone and lacks a portion of them. The data contain around 16,000 clones, 85% to 90% of them singletons. This material consisted of CD4+ or CD8+ T cells sorted from blood, taken in a trial of the OX40 agonist ivuxolimab. These receptors were collected from an adult with an advanced solid tumor such as melanoma, head and neck, liver or kidney cancer. The conserved cysteine and the conserved F or W are not part of the CDR3 here.

>TRBV5-1|12
ASSSSGANEKLF
>TRBV5-1|10
ASSLGHNEQF
>TRBV9|12
ASGTGNSENIQY
>TRBV5-1|12
ASSLKIGGTEAF
>TRBV30|14
AWKSWARSGANVLT
>TRBV7-3|13
ASSPGGVQNTEAF
>TRBV2|16
ASSSRGSGTYRSYEQY
>TRBV2|13
ASSGGQTGNQPQH
>TRBV27|13
ASRGLDRGDQPQH
>TRBV18|13
ASSTGQGAYYGYT
>TRBV5-1|14
ASSLVGTGAGETQY
>TRBV18|13
ASSKRGTRNNEQF
>TRBV6-1|12
ASSEWGIGNTIY
>TRBV6-1|11
ASTTSGTGEAF
>TRBV7-2|11
ASSKDRAREQY
>TRBV5-1|13
ASSLAGTGNQPQH
>TRBV20-1|8
SAFRYPPF
>TRBV18|12
ASSPRDISYEQY
>TRBV7-2|15
ASSKSSASGSYNEQF
>TRBV4-1|12
ASSQAALNTEAF
>TRBV19|9
ASSRVGELF
>TRBV19|13
ASSIRTLTKRQLF
>TRBV5-1|15
ASSLTGDTGGGYEQY
>TRBV2|15
ASSYGLAGDSTDTQY
>TRBV6-5|11
ASRTSSGNTIY
>TRBV10-2|12
ASSLGGETYEQY
>TRBV29-1|11
SVEGILGGTQY
>TRBV7-9|11
ASNPGTGGEAF
>TRBV9|15
ASSPGGLAANTGELF
>TRBV11-1|13
ASSFNTPANEKLF
>TRBV18|12
ASSSGQGPGELF
>TRBV11-2|14
ASSNRIDRYPGELF
>TRBV28|9
ASSLFNEQY
>TRBV19|13
ASSTPTVSGAGYT
>TRBV7-2|11
ASSFTYGETQY
>TRBV7-2|12
ASSGGGGLKEQY
>TRBV5-4|13
ASSRGRESGNTIY
>TRBV30|11
AWADGQIYGYT
>TRBV7-2|16
ASSFKVGTGAHGNTIY
>TRBV5-1|16
ASSLPQGMGSNTGELF
>TRBV6-5|12
ASRGGRAGNGYT
>TRBV2|13
ASSEARPDVSPQH
>TRBV7-2|11
ASSLLGGYEQY
>TRBV14|17
ASSPKTGTVLRATDEQF
>TRBV9|12
ASTDRGREDTQY
>TRBV6-5|13
ASSYGGRGTDTQY